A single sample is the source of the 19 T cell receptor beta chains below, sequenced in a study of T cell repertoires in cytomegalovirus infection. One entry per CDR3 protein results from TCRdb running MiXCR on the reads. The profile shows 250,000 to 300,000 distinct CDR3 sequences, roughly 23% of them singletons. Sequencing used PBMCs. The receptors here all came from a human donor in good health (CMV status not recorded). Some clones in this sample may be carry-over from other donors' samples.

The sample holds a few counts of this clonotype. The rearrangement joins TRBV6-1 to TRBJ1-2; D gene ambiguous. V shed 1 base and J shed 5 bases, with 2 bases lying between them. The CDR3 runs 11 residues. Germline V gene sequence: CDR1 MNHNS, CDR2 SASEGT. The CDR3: CASSEGYGYTF. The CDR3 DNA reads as TGTGCCAGCAGTGAAGGGTATGGCTACACCTTC.

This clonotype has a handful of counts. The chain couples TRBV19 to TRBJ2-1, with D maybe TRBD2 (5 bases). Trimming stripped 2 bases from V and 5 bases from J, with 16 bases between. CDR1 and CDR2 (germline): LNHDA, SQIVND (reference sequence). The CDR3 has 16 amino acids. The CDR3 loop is CASSIPPGTTNNEQFF. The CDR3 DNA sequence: TGTGCCAGTAGTATACCCCCGGGAACTACAAACAATGAGCAGTTCTTC.

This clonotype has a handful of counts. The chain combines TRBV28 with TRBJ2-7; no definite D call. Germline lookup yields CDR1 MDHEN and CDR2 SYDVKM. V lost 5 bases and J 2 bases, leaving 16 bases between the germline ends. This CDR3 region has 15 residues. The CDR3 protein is CASSPLTPSPYEQYF. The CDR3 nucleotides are TGTGCCAGCAGTCCGTTGACACCCAGCCCCTACGAGCAGTACTTC.

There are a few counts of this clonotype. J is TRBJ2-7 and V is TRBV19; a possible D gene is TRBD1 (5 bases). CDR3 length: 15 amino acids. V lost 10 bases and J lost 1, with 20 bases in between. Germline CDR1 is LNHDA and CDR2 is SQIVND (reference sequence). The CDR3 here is CATKDGHAISYEQYF. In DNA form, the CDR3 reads TGTGCCACGAAGGATGGACACGCGATATCCTACGAGCAGTACTTC.

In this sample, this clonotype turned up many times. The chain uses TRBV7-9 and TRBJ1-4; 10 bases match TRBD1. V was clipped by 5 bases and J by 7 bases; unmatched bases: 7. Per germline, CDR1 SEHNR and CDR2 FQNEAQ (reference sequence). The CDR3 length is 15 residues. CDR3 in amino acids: CASSARQGAGEKLFF. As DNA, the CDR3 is TGTGCCAGCAGCGCCAGACAGGGGGCCGGTGAAAAACTGTTTTTT.

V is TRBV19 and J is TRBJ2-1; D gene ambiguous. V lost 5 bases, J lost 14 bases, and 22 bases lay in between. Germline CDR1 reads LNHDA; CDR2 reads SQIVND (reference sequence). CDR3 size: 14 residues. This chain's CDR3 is CASSPPGALGAKFF. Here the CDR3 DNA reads TGTGCCAGTAGTCCCCCAGGAGCTCTCGGTGCGAAGTTCTTC.

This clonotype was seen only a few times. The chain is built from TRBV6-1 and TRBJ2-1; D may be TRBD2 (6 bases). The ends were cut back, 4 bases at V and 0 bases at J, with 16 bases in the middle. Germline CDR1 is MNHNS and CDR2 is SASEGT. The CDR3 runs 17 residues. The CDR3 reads CASSGQTGTSSYNEQFF. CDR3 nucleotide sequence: TGTGCCAGCAGTGGACAGACCGGGACTTCCTCCTACAATGAGCAGTTCTTC.

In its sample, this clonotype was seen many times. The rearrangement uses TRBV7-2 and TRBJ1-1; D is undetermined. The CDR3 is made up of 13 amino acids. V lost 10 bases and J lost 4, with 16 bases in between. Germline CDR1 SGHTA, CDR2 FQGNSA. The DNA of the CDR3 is TGTGCCACCCTCTCCTCTTCGTCCACTGAAGCTTTCTTT. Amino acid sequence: CATLSSSSTEAFF.

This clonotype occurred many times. The CDR3: CATSASGGPLNTGELFF. The CDR3 DNA follows: TGTGCCACCAGTGCCAGCGGGGGGCCCCTGAACACCGGGGAGCTGTTTTTT. The rearrangement links TRBV24-1 to TRBJ2-2, with 9 bases fitting TRBD2. The CDR3 runs 17 residues. The junction had 7 bases not matched to a gene; V was cut back by 5 bases and J by 1 base. Per the germline V gene, CDR1 is KGHDR and CDR2 is SFDVKD.

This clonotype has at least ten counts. The CDR3 coding sequence is TGTGCCAGCAGCTTATTTTCCTCCGGGAATAATTCACCCCTCCACTTT. Translating gives CASSLFSSGNNSPLHF. This sequence joins TRBV7-8 and TRBJ1-6, with D hard to call. Germline V CDR1 and CDR2: SGHVS, FQNEAQ. V was trimmed by 2 bases and J by 5 bases, leaving 13 bases between them. There are 16 residues in the CDR3.

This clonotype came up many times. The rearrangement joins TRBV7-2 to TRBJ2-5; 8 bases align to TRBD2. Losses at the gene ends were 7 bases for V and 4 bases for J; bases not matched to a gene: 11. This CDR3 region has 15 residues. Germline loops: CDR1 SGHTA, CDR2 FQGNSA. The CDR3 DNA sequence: TGTGCCAGCACCAACCCCGCGGGAGGAGGAGAGACCCAGTACTTC. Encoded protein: CASTNPAGGGETQYF.

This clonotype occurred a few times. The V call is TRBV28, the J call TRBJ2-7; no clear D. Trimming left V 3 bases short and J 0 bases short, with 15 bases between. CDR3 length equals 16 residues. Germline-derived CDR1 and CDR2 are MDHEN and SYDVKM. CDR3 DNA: TGTGCCAGCAGTTTGGGCGTAGGACGGAGCTCCTACGAGCAGTACTTC. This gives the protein CASSLGVGRSSYEQYF.

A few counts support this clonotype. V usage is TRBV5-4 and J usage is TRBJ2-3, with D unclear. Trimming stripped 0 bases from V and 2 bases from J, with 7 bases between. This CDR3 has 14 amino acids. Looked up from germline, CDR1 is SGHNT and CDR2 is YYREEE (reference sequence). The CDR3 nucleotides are TGTGCCAGCAGCTTGGCACAGAACACAGATACGCAGTATTTT. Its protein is CASSLAQNTDTQYF.

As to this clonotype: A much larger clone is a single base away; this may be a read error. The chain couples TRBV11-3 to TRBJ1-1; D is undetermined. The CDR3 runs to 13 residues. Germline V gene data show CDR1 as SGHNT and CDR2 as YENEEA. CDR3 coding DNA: TGTGCCAGCAGCTTAGAAAGGAACAGTGAAGCTTTCTTT. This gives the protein CASSLERNSEAFF.

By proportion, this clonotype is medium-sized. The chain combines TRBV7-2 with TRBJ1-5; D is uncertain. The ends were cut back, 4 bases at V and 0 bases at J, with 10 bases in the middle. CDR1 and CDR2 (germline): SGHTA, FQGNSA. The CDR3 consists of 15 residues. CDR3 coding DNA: TGTGCCAGCAGCTCGGCCCTAAATAGCAATCAGCCCCAGCATTTT. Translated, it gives CASSSALNSNQPQHF.

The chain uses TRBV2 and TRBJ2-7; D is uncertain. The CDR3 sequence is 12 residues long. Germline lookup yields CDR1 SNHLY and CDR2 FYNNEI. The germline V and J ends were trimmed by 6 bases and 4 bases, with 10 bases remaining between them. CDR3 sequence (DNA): TGTGCCAGCAGCGCCTTGGGGTACGAGCAGTACTTC. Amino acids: CASSALGYEQYF. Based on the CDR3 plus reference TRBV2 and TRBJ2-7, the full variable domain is EPEVTQTPSHQVTQMGQEVILRCVPISNHLYFYWYRQILGQKVEFLVSFYNNEISEKSEIFDDQFSVERPDGSNFTLKIRSTKLEDSAMYFCASSALGYEQYFGPGTRLTVT.

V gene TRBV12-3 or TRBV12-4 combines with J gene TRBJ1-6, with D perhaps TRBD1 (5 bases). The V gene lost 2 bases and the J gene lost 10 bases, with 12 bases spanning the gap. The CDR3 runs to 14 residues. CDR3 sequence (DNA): TGTGCCAGCAGTTTACGAGACAGCTTATCACCCCTCCACTTT. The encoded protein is CASSLRDSLSPLHF.

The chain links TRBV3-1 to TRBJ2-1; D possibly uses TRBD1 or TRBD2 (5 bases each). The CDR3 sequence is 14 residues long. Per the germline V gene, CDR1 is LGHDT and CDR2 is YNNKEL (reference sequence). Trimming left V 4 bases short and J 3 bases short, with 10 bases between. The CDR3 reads CASSPRDHYNEQFF. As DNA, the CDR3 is TGTGCCAGCAGCCCCCGGGACCACTACAATGAGCAGTTCTTC.

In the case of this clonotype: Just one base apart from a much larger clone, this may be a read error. CDR3 nucleotides: TGTGCCAGTAGTACCCGGACACGGGAAAATACGCAGTATTTT. Translated: CASSTRTRENTQYF. J is TRBJ2-3 and V is TRBV19; tentatively, D is TRBD1 or TRBD2 (5 bases each). The CDR3 extends over 14 amino acids. Germline V CDR1 and CDR2: LNHDA, SQIVND (reference sequence). The germline V and J ends were trimmed by 4 bases and 7 bases, with 15 bases remaining between them.